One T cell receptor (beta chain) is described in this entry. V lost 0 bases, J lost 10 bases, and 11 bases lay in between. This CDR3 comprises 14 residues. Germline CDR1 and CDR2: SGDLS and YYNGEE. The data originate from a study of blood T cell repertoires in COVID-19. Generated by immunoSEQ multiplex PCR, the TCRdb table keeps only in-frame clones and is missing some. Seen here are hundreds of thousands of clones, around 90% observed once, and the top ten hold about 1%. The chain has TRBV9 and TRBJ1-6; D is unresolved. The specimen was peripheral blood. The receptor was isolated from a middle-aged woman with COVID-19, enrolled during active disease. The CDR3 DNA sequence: TGTGCCAGCAGCGTAGCAGTGGTGGGCTCACCCCTCCACTTT. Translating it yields CASSVAVVGSPLHF.